This entry features one TCR beta chain sequence. Its antigen remains undetermined. Per-base quality was not reported, and no clone a single base away is much larger than it. The data are from a study of blood T cells in healthy people across ages (dated by TCRdb to 2015 to 2017). Turning to the overall study: In model experiments, roughly one uniquely barcoded TCR beta cDNA molecule per two T cells was captured by template switching. The donors were split into four age groups: young (average around 17 years), middle-aged (roughly 39), aged (more than 60) and long-lived (approximately 80). To track age-related changes in TCR beta repertoire diversity, the study relied on deep sequencing normalized with unique cDNA molecular identifiers. The study analyzed two additional independent replicas of 1 million unique cDNA reads from the same blood draw for two donors, one aged 18 to 29 and one aged 80 or older. Donors of different ages were randomly distributed across sequencing lanes to avoid experimental bias. Overall results and qualifications from the work: Observed TCR beta diversity per million T cells fell roughly linearly with age, and a significant reduction was already apparent by age around 40. Total diversity estimates from one million sequenced T cells were considered lower bounds and underestimates. A strong correlation was found between observed TCR beta diversity and the percentage of naive T cells measured by flow cytometry. Compared with the aged group, the long-lived group had more naive CD4+ T cells, fewer expanded clones and increased TCR diversity, a pattern suggesting age selection. Because the CMV infection status of the donors was unknown, age-related changes in expanded clonotypes may potentially have been confounded. Conclusive comparison of naive and antigen-experienced compartments was prevented by the profiling of bulk unsorted PBMCs.

Systemically healthy Caucasian individuals from Russia, some 36 in total and aged about 6 to 100 years, were included as donors. Each donor gave ten milliliters of peripheral blood, collected into EDTA-treated Vacutainer tubes. Ficoll-Paque density-gradient centrifugation was used to isolate PBMCs, with at least 6.5 million per sample. Trizol reagent was used to extract total RNA from PBMCs, with at least 5.5 micrograms per sample. For every donor, an aliquot of PBMCs went through flow cytometry to measure the percentages of naive CD45RAhigh/CD27high T cells. Libraries were built with 5' RACE. Instrument used: Illumina HiSeq 2500. A second about 7 to 12 cycle PCR used a sample-barcoded 5' primer and a J-beta primer mix. A template-switch 5' adaptor carrying 12 random nucleotides introduced a unique molecular identifier onto each TCR beta cDNA molecule. At least 3 million CDR3-containing paired-end reads were obtained from each sample. The Mint cDNA synthesis kit, primed by a TRBC-specific oligonucleotide, was used to synthesize first-strand cDNA from all RNA. After uracil-DNA glycosylase treatment, a first 18-cycle PCR used universal primers M1SS and BC2_uni_R on all cDNA. The paper's data handling went like this. For normalization, 1 million high-quality reads, each with a distinct molecular identifier, were randomly selected from each sample. Reads sharing molecular identifiers were discarded rather than binned into consensus sequences. CDR3 identification, clonotype clustering and error correction used MiTCR with a Q25 quality threshold and the strictest error-elimination algorithm. A nonparametric unseen species model with Euler transformation was used to estimate lower-bound total TCR beta diversity. The public reads were quality trimmed at Q25 with fastp and then assembled into clones with MiXCR by TCRdb, keeping productive beta chains. Rows merge per CDR3 protein into single entries with the most common DNA and genes. The V and J calls follow TCRdb's processing rather than the paper's. A total of hundreds of thousands of distinct CDR3 sequences appear in this sample, approximately 31% of them only once. The top ten constitute less than 20% of the sample.

From the cysteine up to the phenylalanine, the CDR3 has a length of 15 residues. Only the CDR3 part of the read is kept: 45 bases, read in frame from the first base. CDR1 and CDR2 were assigned from the germline V gene as SGHTA and FQGNSA. The V and J ends are trimmed by 4 bases and 2 bases, leaving 14 bases between them. The receptor's source is a woman of 80 years or more in good health. Donor details come from another sample of the same person, matched by shared clones. The chain is assembled from TRBV7-2 and TRBJ1-2; TRBD1 is perhaps the D gene, given 5 matching bases. What was sequenced was blood. The CDR3 is CASSWLTTVNYGYTF. The DNA is as follows: TGTGCCAGCAGCTGGTTGACGACAGTCAACTATGGCTACACCTTC.